A selection of T cell receptor beta chains follows, all from one sample in a study of graft-versus-host responses after intestinal transplantation. The table came from immunoSEQ multiplex PCR; TCRdb's copy has only in-frame clones and leaves some out. In the table there are 11,000 to 15,000 clones, roughly a third of which are singletons. The specimen was alloreactive CD4+ T cells from a mixed lymphocyte reaction culture, collected before intestinal transplant. These receptors originate from a human patient who received an intestinal transplant. The CDR3 runs from the conserved cysteine through the conserved F or W. D genes are given only for firm matches. Clone size, where shown, is once, few, many, or a class for clones that have expanded.

clone size	D gene	V gene	J gene	CDR3 DNA	CDR3 protein
medium-sized	-	TRBV6-1	TRBJ1-5	TGTGCCAGCTCTGTGGTATTTTCAGGCAATCAGCCCCAGCATTTT	CASSVVFSGNQPQHF
few	TRBD2	TRBV28	TRBJ2-5	TGTGCCAGCAGGACCCCTGCCGGGAGGGGGGGGGAGACCCAGTACTTC	CASRTPAGRGGETQYF
-	-	TRBV30	TRBJ1-2	TGTGCCTGGGCTGTACGACTGACAGTGAACTATGGCTACACCTTC	CAWAVRLTVNYGYTF
-	TRBD2	TRBV6-5	TRBJ2-7	TGTGCCAGCAGTGAGACACGCGGGAGGTACGAGCAGTACTTC	CASSETRGRYEQYF
-	TRBD2	TRBV7-9	TRBJ2-7	TGTGCCAGCAGCCGGACTAGCGGGACCGAATACGAGCAGTACTTC	CASSRTSGTEYEQYF
-	TRBD1	TRBV7-3	TRBJ2-7	TGTGCCAGCAGCTTAGGGCAGGGGGCCCACGAGCAGTACTTC	CASSLGQGAHEQYF
-	-	TRBV18	TRBJ2-2	TGTGCCAGCTCACCAAGCCAGAACACCGGGGAGCTGTTTTTT	CASSPSQNTGELFF
few	-	TRBV19	TRBJ1-2	TGTGCCAGTAGGAGTCCGGGGCACGGGAAGGGCTACACCTTC	CASRSPGHGKGYTF
-	TRBD2	TRBV2	TRBJ2-3	TGTGCCAGCAGTGTAGGAAAGCGGGAGGCTCGGGGTACGCAGTATTTT	CASSVGKREARGTQYF
-	-	TRBV6-6	TRBJ1-2	TGTGCCAGCAGGCGGGGTCCTTATGGCTACACCTTC	CASRRGPYGYTF
few	-	TRBV5-2	TRBJ1-2	TGTGCCAGCAGCAAGGAAGGGCCCGTCCTCTATGGCTACACCTTC	CASSKEGPVLYGYTF
few	-	TRBV30	TRBJ2-7	TGTGCCTGGAGTAGGGGGGGATACGAGCAGTACTTC	CAWSRGGYEQYF
-	TRBD2	TRBV30	TRBJ2-5	TGTGCCTGGAGCGGCAAAAAACCGGGACTAGTTTCGGCCCAGTACTTC	CAWSGKKPGLVSAQYF
-	-	TRBV10-1	TRBJ1-6	TGCGCCAGCAGTGGACAGAATTCACCCCTCCACTTT	CASSGQNSPLHF
-	-	TRBV5-1	TRBJ2-7	TGCGCCAGCAGCTTCCCCGGAGGAGCCTCCTACGAGCAGTACTTC	CASSFPGGASYEQYF
-	-	TRBV4-1	TRBJ1-1	TGCGCCAGCAGCCAAAGGAACGTTCAGGGGCGCAAAGCTTTCTTT	CASSQRNVQGRKAFF
-	-	TRBV5-4	TRBJ2-5	TGTGCCAGCAGCTTGGGACAATACCAAGAGACCCAGTACTTC	CASSLGQYQETQYF
-	-	TRBV5-1	TRBJ2-5	TGCGCCAGCAGCCGGCTGGGGACCCCGGAGGTAGAGACCCAGTACTTC	CASSRLGTPEVETQYF
few	-	TRBV7-3	TRBJ2-3	TGTGCCAGCAGCTCCGCCCGGTCGTCAGATACGCAGTATTTT	CASSSARSSDTQYF
-	TRBD1	TRBV29-1	TRBJ1-2	TGCAGCGTTGATTACAGGGGTGGCTACACCTTC	CSVDYRGGYTF
-	TRBD2	TRBV10-3	TRBJ2-7	TGTGCCAGCAATGGAGCGGGACCCGAGCAGTACTTC	CASNGAGPEQYF
-	TRBD1	TRBV19	TRBJ2-5	TGTGCCAGTAGAAGCTGGGCAGGGGGCCAAGAGACCCAGTACTTC	CASRSWAGGQETQYF
-	-	TRBV18	TRBJ2-7	TGTGCCAGCTCACCAGGCAGCTACGAGCAGTACTTC	CASSPGSYEQYF
-	TRBD2	TRBV5-1	TRBJ2-1	TGCGCCAGCTACGGGGCTAGCGGGCGCAATGAGCAGTTCTTC	CASYGASGRNEQFF
-	-	TRBV4-1	TRBJ2-7	TGCGCCAGCAGCCTTAGGGGGGATTCCTACGAGCAGTACTTC	CASSLRGDSYEQYF
-	-	TRBV15	TRBJ2-1	TGTGCCACCAGCAGAGCTGCCTATGAGCAGTTCTTC	CATSRAAYEQFF
medium-sized	TRBD2	TRBV28	TRBJ2-2	TGTGCCAGCAGTTCGGGAGGATGGACCGGGGAGCTGTTTTTT	CASSSGGWTGELFF
-	-	TRBV10-3	TRBJ2-7	TGTGCCACCGGTGCGTTGGGGAGCTCCTACGAGCAGTACTTC	CATGALGSSYEQYF
-	-	TRBV5-1	TRBJ2-7	TGCGCCAGCAGCTTGGTTGGTGGATTCTGGTTCGAGCAGTACTTC	CASSLVGGFWFEQYF
few	TRBD2	TRBV5-4	TRBJ2-1	TGTGCCAGCAGCAGGGGACTAGCGGGAATCGAGCAGTTCTTC	CASSRGLAGIEQFF
-	-	TRBV11-3	TRBJ2-5	TGTGCCAGCAGCGGACGGCTAAGCAAGACCCAAGAGACCCAGTACTTC	CASSGRLSKTQETQYF
-	TRBD1	TRBV5-1	TRBJ1-2	TGCGCCAGCAGTCCGGACAGGTCGGGGTATGGCTACACCTTC	CASSPDRSGYGYTF
few	-	TRBV6-5	TRBJ1-3	TGTGCCAGCAGTTATGGGTCGCGAAACACCATATATTTT	CASSYGSRNTIYF
-	-	TRBV7-9	TRBJ1-1	TGTGCCAGCAGCACCAGGGTTGACACTGAAGCTTTCTTT	CASSTRVDTEAFF
-	-	TRBV5-1	TRBJ2-7	TGCGCCAGCTTTCCGGGTCCCCCCCGCTACGAGCAGTACTTC	CASFPGPPRYEQYF
-	-	TRBV10-2	TRBJ1-3	TGCGCCAGCAGTGACGTATGGGGGTCGGAAAACACCATATATTTT	CASSDVWGSENTIYF
few	TRBD2	TRBV6-9	TRBJ2-7	TGTGCCAGCAGGGGACTAGCGGGAACCTACGAGCAGTACTTC	CASRGLAGTYEQYF
-	-	TRBV19	TRBJ2-1	TGTGCCAGTAGTAGTAGCGCAAGCTCCTACAATGAGCAGTTCTTC	CASSSSASSYNEQFF
few	-	TRBV20-1	TRBJ1-4	TGCAGTGCCGCCAATGGAAAACTGTTTTTT	CSAANGKLFF
-	-	TRBV15	TRBJ2-6	TGTGCCACACAGCACTCTGGGGCCAACGTCCTGACTTTC	CATQHSGANVLTF
-	-	TRBV28	TRBJ1-6	TGTGCCAGCACGTTCGACCCCAATTCACCCCTCCACTTT	CASTFDPNSPLHF
few	-	TRBV25-1	TRBJ2-5	TGTGCCAGCAGAAAAGGCTCTCAAGAGACCCAGTACTTC	CASRKGSQETQYF
few	-	TRBV6-5	TRBJ1-2	TGTGCCAGCAGTCCCGTCGGGGCTGGCTATGGCTACACCTTC	CASSPVGAGYGYTF
medium-sized	TRBD1	TRBV7-2	TRBJ1-5	TGTGCCAGCAGCCCGAGGACAGGGTCCAATCAGCCCCAGCATTTT	CASSPRTGSNQPQHF
few	TRBD2	TRBV6-5	TRBJ2-3	TGTGCCAGCAGCAATGCGGGGGGCCGCACAGATACGCAGTATTTT	CASSNAGGRTDTQYF
-	TRBD1	TRBV5-1	TRBJ1-1	TGCGCCAGCAGCTCGGGACAGGGGGACACTGAAGCTTTCTTT	CASSSGQGDTEAFF
few	-	TRBV18	TRBJ1-1	TGTGCCAGCTCACCATTCGGGAACCGGGACACTGAAGCTTTCTTT	CASSPFGNRDTEAFF
-	-	TRBV5-1	TRBJ1-3	TGCGCCAGCAGCTTGTTACAAGGGGCAGGAAACACCATATATTTT	CASSLLQGAGNTIYF
-	TRBD1	TRBV28	TRBJ1-5	TGTGCCAGCAGACTACGACAGGGTTTTCAGCCCCAGCATTTT	CASRLRQGFQPQHF
-	-	TRBV7-4	TRBJ2-7	TGTGCCAGCAGCCTGGGACACATCAGATACGAGCAGTACTTC	CASSLGHIRYEQYF
-	-	TRBV11-2	TRBJ2-2	TGTGCCAGCAGTCTTCCGGGACGCCTTATTACCGGGGAGCTGTTTTTT	CASSLPGRLITGELFF
-	TRBD1	TRBV10-3	TRBJ2-7	TGTGCCAGCAGTGTTATGCCTCAGGGGGCGAGCTACGAGCAGTACTTC	CASSVMPQGASYEQYF
-	-	TRBV5-6	TRBJ1-1	TGTGCCAGCAGCCTAGCCGGGACATTAATCACTGAAGCTTTCTTT	CASSLAGTLITEAFF
-	TRBD1	TRBV2	TRBJ1-1	TGTGCCAGCAGTCGACAGGGCAGGAACACTGAAGCTTTCTTT	CASSRQGRNTEAFF